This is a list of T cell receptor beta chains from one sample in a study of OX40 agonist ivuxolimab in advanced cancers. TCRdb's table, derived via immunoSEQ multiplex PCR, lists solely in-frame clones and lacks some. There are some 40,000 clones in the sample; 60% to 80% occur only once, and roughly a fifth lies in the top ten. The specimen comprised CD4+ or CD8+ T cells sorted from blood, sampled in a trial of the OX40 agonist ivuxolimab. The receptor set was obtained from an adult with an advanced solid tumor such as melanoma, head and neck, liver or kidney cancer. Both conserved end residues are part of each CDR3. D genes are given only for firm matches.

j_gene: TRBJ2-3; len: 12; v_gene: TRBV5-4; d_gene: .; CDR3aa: CASSLGLDTQYF
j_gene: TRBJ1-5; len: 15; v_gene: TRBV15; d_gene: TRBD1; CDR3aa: CATSRDRGYNQPQHF
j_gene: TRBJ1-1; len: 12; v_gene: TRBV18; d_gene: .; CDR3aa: CASSPYGTEAFF
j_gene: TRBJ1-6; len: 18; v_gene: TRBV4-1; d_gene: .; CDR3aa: CASSQEVREPAINSPLHF
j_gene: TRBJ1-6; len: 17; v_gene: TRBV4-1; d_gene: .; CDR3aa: CASSQVQRQDYNSPLHF
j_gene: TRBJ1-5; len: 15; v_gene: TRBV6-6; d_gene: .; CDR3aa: CASSRSDSSNQPQHF
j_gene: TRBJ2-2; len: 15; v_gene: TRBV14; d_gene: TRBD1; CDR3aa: CASSQAQGATGELFF
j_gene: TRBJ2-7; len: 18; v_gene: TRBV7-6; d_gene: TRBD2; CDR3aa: CASSPLGTSGRGSYEQYF
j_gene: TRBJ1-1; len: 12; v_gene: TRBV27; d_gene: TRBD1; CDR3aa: CASRRTGYEAFF
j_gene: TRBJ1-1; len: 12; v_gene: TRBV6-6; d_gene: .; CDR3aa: CASSEANTEAFF
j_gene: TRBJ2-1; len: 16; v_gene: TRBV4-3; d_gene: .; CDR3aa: CASSQEGRGLYNEQFF